Included here is one T cell receptor beta chain sequence, with context. The data were taken from a study of cytomegalovirus exposure and HLA in healthy donors. Primers for the PCR totalled 60 Vbeta and 13 Jbeta. Libraries were prepared by immunoSEQ multiplex PCR; TCRdb keeps only in-frame clonotypes and omits some of them. The repertoire holds some 150,000 clones, with about three fifths as singletons. This clonotype originated in a woman aged 55-70 years in good health and CMV-seropositive. Input material: PBMCs.

CDR3 sequence (DNA): TGTGCCAGCAGGGCGGACTCCGCCTACGAGCAGTACTTC. Its protein product is CASRADSAYEQYF. The genes are TRBV7-2 and TRBJ2-7; TRBD2 might be the D (5 bases). Germline loops: CDR1 SGHTA, CDR2 FQGNSA. CDR3 length: 13 residues. Trimming stripped 6 bases from V and 2 bases from J, with 11 bases between.